Following are 7 T cell receptor beta chains from one sample sequenced in a study of shared clonotypes between healthy human individuals. The data were produced by immunoSEQ multiplex PCR, yet TCRdb's version contains in-frame clones alone and is incomplete. The sample yields some 92,000 clones, less than 60% seen once. Sequencing input: PBMCs. These receptor sequences come from a woman aged 40 to 50 in good health. Some clones in this sample may be carry-over from other donors' samples.

Concerning this clone: Just one base apart from a much larger clone, this may be a read error. V is TRBV5-5 and J is TRBJ2-7; D ambiguous. The germline V gene encodes CDR1 SGHKS and CDR2 YYEKEE (reference sequence). There are 11 residues in the CDR3. This CDR3 reads CTSINSYEQYF. CDR3 sequence (DNA): TGTACCAGCATTAACAGTTACGAGCAGTACTTC.

In this sample, this clone turned up a few times. The CDR3 DNA follows: TGTGCCAGCAGTTACGGGGCAGGAGCCACCTACGAGCAGTACTTC. Translated: CASSYGAGATYEQYF. The chain couples TRBV6-5 to TRBJ2-7; perhaps TRBD1 as D (5 bases). This CDR3 has 15 amino acids. Germline V gene sequence: CDR1 MNHEY, CDR2 SVGAGI. Trimming took off 2 bases at V and 2 bases at J, with 13 bases between the two ends.

The chain carries TRBV6-4 and TRBJ1-1; D might be TRBD1 (5 bases). This CDR3 contains 14 residues. Germline V gives CDR1 MRHNA, CDR2 SNTAGT. Trimming cost V 5 bases and J 0 bases, with 10 bases left between them. The chain's CDR3 is CASSRDSLNTEAFF. CDR3 bases: TGTGCCAGCAGTCGGGACTCTCTGAACACTGAAGCTTTCTTT.

Many counts were recorded for this clone. One end of the junction does not line up with germline, which may come from a read error. The chain employs TRBV28 and TRBJ1-1; possible D gene TRBD1, 5 bases. Germline-derived CDR1 and CDR2 are MDHEN and SYDVKM. The CDR3 consists of 14 residues. DNA of the CDR3: TGTGCCAGCAGTTTAGGGGGAACCGTTGGAACTTTGGGATTT. This translates into CASSLGGTVGTLGF.

As to this clone: The likely explanation is a read error, given a far larger clone one base away. This sample also contains other DNA sequences that code for the same CDR3. The genes are TRBV30 and TRBJ1-2; D is undetermined. Germline V CDR1 and CDR2: GTSNPN, SVGIG (reference sequence). The CDR3 has 13 amino acids. V lost 3 bases, J lost 3 bases, and 11 bases lay in between. The CDR3 is CAWRQGNDYGYTF. The CDR3 bases are TGTGCCTGGAGACAAGGCAATGACTATGGCTACACCTTC. The variable domain in full, with the rest retrieved from reference TRBV30 and TRBJ1-2, is SQTIHQWPATLVQPVGSPLSLECTVEGTSNPNLYWYRQAAGRGLQLLFYSVGIGQISSEVPQNLSASRPQDRQFILSSKKLLLSDSGFYLCAWRQGNDYGYTFGSGTRLTVV.

This clone was observed at least ten times. The chain links TRBV19 to TRBJ2-6, with D perhaps matching TRBD1 (5 bases). The length of the CDR3 is 16 residues. CDR1 LNHDA and CDR2 SQIVND come from the germline V gene (reference sequence). V lost 4 bases, J lost 2 bases, and 12 bases lay in between. As DNA, the CDR3 is TGTGCCAGTAGTAGCCGGTTAGGGGCTGGGGCCAACGTCCTGACTTTC. It yields the protein CASSSRLGAGANVLTF.

This clone was counted at least ten times. V and J are TRBV30 and TRBJ1-6; TRBD1 might be the D (5 bases). With 4 bases removed from V and 6 bases from J, the gap between germline ends came to 16 bases. The V gene's germline CDR1 is GTSNPN and CDR2 SVGIG (reference sequence). This CDR3 is 15 amino acids long. In DNA form, the CDR3 reads TGTGCCTGGACAGGGCGGACAAGAATTAATTCACCCCTCCACTTT. Encoded protein: CAWTGRTRINSPLHF.